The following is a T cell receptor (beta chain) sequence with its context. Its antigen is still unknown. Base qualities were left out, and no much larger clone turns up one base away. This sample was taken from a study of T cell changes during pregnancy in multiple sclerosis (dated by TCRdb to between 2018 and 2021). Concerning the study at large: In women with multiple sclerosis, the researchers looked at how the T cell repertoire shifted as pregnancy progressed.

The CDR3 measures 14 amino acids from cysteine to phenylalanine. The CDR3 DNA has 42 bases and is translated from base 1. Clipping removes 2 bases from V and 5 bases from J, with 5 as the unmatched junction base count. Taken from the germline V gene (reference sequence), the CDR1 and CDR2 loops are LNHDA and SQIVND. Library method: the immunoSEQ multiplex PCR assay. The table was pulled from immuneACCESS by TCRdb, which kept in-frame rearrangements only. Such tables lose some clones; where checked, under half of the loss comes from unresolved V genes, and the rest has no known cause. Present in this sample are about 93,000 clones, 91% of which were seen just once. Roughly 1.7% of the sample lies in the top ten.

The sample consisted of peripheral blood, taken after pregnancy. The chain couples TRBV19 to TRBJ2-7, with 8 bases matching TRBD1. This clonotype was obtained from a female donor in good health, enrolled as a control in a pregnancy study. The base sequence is TGTGCCAGTAGTATAAGGCAGGGGGCCCACGAGCAGTACTTC. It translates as CASSIRQGAHEQYF.